This TCR beta chain was retrieved from a study of patients and donors after allogeneic stem cell transplantation. Each CDR3 protein gets one entry after TCRdb re-called the RT-PCR reads with MiXCR. The top ten hold 7.2% of the sample, which has hundreds of thousands of distinct CDR3 sequences, 15% to 20% seen once. This clonotype was observed a handful of times. Source material: blood, either unsorted or a sorted T cell fraction (not recorded which). The receptor was derived from a human donor who was either an allogeneic HSCT recipient or a stem cell or donor lymphocyte infusion donor (not recorded which). It is not recorded whose cells these are; they may come from a transplant donor.

The CDR3 reads CSVGRLEQFF. The CDR3, as DNA: TGCAGTGTAGGAAGACTAGAGCAGTTCTTC. The V gene is TRBV20-1, the J gene TRBJ2-1; tentatively, D is TRBD2 (5 bases). Germline CDR1 DFQATT, CDR2 SNEGSKA (reference sequence). Trimming shortened V by 7 bases and J by 10 bases, and 11 bases separated the two germline ends. The CDR3 totals 10 residues.